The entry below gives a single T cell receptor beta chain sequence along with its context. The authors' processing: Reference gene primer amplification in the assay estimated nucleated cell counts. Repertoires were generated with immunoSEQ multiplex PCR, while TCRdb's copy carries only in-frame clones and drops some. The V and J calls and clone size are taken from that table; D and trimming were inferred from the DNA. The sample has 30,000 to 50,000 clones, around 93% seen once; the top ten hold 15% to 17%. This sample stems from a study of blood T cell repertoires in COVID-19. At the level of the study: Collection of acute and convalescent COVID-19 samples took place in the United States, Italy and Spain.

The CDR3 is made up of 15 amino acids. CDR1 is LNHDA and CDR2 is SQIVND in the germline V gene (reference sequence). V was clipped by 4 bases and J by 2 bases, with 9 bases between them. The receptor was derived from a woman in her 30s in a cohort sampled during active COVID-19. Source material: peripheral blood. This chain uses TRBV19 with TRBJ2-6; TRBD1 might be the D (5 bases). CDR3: CASSTGNTGANVLTF. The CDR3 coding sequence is TGTGCCAGTAGTACAGGGAACACTGGGGCCAACGTCCTGACTTTC.